This TCR beta chain was observed in a study of neurological immune-mediated disorders. Findings and caveats of the study: Subjects shared no identical expanded-clone CDR3 amino acid sequences, suggesting private TCR-beta repertoires in all groups.

Template-switch 5'RACE cDNA synthesis added a 10-nucleotide unique molecular identifier. TCRdb recomputed calls from the 5' RACE reads with MiXCR, one row per CDR3 protein. The table lists under 80,000 distinct CDR3 sequences, 4% to 6% of them singletons. The table lists this clonotype with many counts. Its antigen is still unknown. Unsorted libraries were generated from 2 million PBMCs. These cells had been stored in RNAlater at -80 C. Germline lookup yields CDR1 SGHKS and CDR2 YYEKEE (reference sequence). The CDR3 totals 13 residues. The V gene end was trimmed by 4 bases and the J gene end by 9 bases; junction bases not matched to a gene: 10.

Sequencing input: PBMCs. The chain combines TRBV5-5 with TRBJ2-7; 7 positions match TRBD1. This receptor was obtained from a woman in her twenties or thirties with multiple sclerosis. Here the CDR3 DNA reads TGTGCCAGCAGCCCAGGGGGTATACCGGGGCAGTACTTC. Its translation: CASSPGGIPGQYF.